The clone carrying this T cell receptor (beta chain) qualifies as large. In the study's own analysis: Amplifying reference gene primers gave estimates of nucleated cell counts. Repertoires were generated with immunoSEQ multiplex PCR, while TCRdb's copy carries only in-frame clones and drops some. V, J and clone size reflect that table, while D and trimming were determined from the DNA. The sample contains about 14,000 clones, 73% of which appear only once. The data are from a study of blood T cell repertoires in COVID-19. About the study: Donors in the United States, Italy and Spain gave samples during acute or convalescent COVID-19. PBMCs, B-cell-depleted T cells, or T cells provided the cDNA or gDNA that made up the material.

CDR3 length: 16 amino acids. With 2 bases removed from V and 2 bases from J, the gap between germline ends came to 14 bases. Germline values: CDR1 MNHEY, CDR2 SVGEGT. The specimen sequenced was peripheral blood. V and J are TRBV6-2 or TRBV6-3 and TRBJ2-3, with D possibly TRBD2 on 5 matching bases. The clonotype originates from a man in his 70s with acute or convalescent COVID-19. DNA of the CDR3: TGTGCCAGCAGTTACACTACCGAGGGTCACACAGATACGCAGTATTTT. Its translation: CASSYTTEGHTDTQYF.